The rows below give T cell receptor beta chains drawn from one sample of a study of CD4 T cells in relation to SARS-CoV-2 and coronaviruses. Antigens for these TCRs are unknown. The assay was immunoSEQ multiplex PCR, and TCRdb's table has in-frame clones only and misses some. Of approximately 20,000 clones in the sample, about 70% are singletons; the top ten hold over 15%. What was sequenced was CD4+ T cells from PBMCs, cultured in vitro. Receptors were obtained from a human donor in good health. Both conserved end residues are trimmed from each CDR3. A D gene is named only where the DNA matches it firmly.

d_call: NA; v_call: TRBV7-2; j_call: TRBJ2-7; cdr3_length: 12; cdr3_aa: ASTRGASSYEQY
d_call: NA; v_call: TRBV5-1; j_call: TRBJ1-3; cdr3_length: 15; cdr3_aa: ASSLASDRAFGNTIY
d_call: TRBD1; v_call: TRBV10-2; j_call: TRBJ1-2; cdr3_length: 12; cdr3_aa: ASTKGQVDYGYT
d_call: NA; v_call: TRBV7-9; j_call: TRBJ2-1; cdr3_length: 12; cdr3_aa: ASSLAPGYNEQF
d_call: NA; v_call: TRBV27; j_call: TRBJ1-2; cdr3_length: 11; cdr3_aa: ASRLQGTYGYT
d_call: TRBD2; v_call: TRBV4-2; j_call: TRBJ2-7; cdr3_length: 14; cdr3_aa: ASSQEVDGRGYEQY
d_call: NA; v_call: TRBV12-3/TRBV12-4; j_call: TRBJ1-6; cdr3_length: 11; cdr3_aa: ASSSDSGSPLH
d_call: NA; v_call: TRBV4-1; j_call: TRBJ1-1; cdr3_length: 17; cdr3_aa: ASSQEVGVSHTMNTEAF
d_call: NA; v_call: TRBV6-5; j_call: TRBJ2-7; cdr3_length: 13; cdr3_aa: ASRSRGASSYEQY
d_call: TRBD2; v_call: TRBV7-2; j_call: TRBJ2-1; cdr3_length: 14; cdr3_aa: ASSLLTSGSYNEQF
d_call: TRBD2; v_call: TRBV4-2; j_call: TRBJ2-1; cdr3_length: 14; cdr3_aa: ASSQDLAGGYNEQF
d_call: NA; v_call: TRBV11-2; j_call: TRBJ2-2; cdr3_length: 15; cdr3_aa: ASSLDLGNPNTGELF
d_call: TRBD1; v_call: TRBV9; j_call: TRBJ2-1; cdr3_length: 12; cdr3_aa: ASSGQGAHNEQF
d_call: NA; v_call: TRBV19; j_call: TRBJ2-5; cdr3_length: 14; cdr3_aa: ASAAPSRGGQETQY
d_call: NA; v_call: TRBV6-2/TRBV6-3; j_call: TRBJ2-7; cdr3_length: 13; cdr3_aa: ASSYILRELGEQY
d_call: NA; v_call: TRBV6-6; j_call: TRBJ2-2; cdr3_length: 11; cdr3_aa: ASSYWEVGELF
d_call: NA; v_call: TRBV20-1; j_call: TRBJ2-1; cdr3_length: 13; cdr3_aa: SASPTDASYNEQF
d_call: TRBD2; v_call: TRBV6-4; j_call: TRBJ2-7; cdr3_length: 13; cdr3_aa: ASSDWGTRNYEQY
d_call: NA; v_call: TRBV29-1; j_call: TRBJ2-1; cdr3_length: 12; cdr3_aa: SVGVVALYNEQF
d_call: TRBD1; v_call: TRBV5-8; j_call: TRBJ2-5; cdr3_length: 15; cdr3_aa: ASSLRTGRGGQETQY
d_call: TRBD1; v_call: TRBV6-1; j_call: TRBJ2-7; cdr3_length: 12; cdr3_aa: ASSEVGTVYEQY
d_call: NA; v_call: TRBV7-2; j_call: TRBJ1-4; cdr3_length: 12; cdr3_aa: ASSLGQFNEKLF